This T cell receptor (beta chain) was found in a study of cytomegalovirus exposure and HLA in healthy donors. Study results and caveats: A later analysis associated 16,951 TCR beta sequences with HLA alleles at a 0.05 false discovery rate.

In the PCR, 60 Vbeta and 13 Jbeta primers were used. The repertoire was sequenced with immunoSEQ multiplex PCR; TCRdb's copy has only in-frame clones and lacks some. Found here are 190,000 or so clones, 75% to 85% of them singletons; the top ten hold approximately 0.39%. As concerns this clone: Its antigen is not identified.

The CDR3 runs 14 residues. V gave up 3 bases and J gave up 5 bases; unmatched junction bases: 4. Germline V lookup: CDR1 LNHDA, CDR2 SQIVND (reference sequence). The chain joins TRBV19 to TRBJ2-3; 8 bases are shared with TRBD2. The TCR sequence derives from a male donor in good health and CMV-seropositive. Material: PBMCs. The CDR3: CASSITREVDTQYF. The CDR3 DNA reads TGTGCCAGTAGTATTACGCGGGAGGTAGATACGCAGTATTTT.